This TCR beta chain was captured by sequencing in a study of blood T cell repertoires in COVID-19. Study information: In each case, the material was cDNA or gDNA derived from T cells, B-cell-depleted T cells, or PBMCs.

In terms of age and location, participants ranged from roughly 18 to 100 years and lived in about two dozen US areas. Within 2 weeks of study entry, exposed participants had contacted a PCR-confirmed or clinician-diagnosed COVID-19 case. V shed 3 bases, J shed 0 bases, and the junction held 1 base outside the gene matches. Germline V lookup: CDR1 MRHNA, CDR2 SNTAGT. The CDR3 covers 14 residues. Sequenced by immunoSEQ multiplex PCR; TCRdb stores in-frame clones only, minus some. The sample yields under 450,000 clones, just over 90% seen once. This clonotype was sampled from a woman in her 40s who had been exposed to COVID-19. The source material was PBMCs or T cells enriched from blood (not recorded which). The chain recombines TRBV6-4 with TRBJ1-1; 7 positions match TRBD1. Here the CDR3 reads CASSEDRMNTEAFF. As DNA, the CDR3 is TGTGCCAGCAGTGAGGACAGGATGAACACTGAAGCTTTCTTT.